Shown below are 18 T cell receptor beta chains from a single sample sequenced in a study of spatial heterogeneity in lung cancer. Using its own MiXCR run on the 5' RACE reads, TCRdb lists one record per CDR3 protein. Of about 4,900 distinct CDR3 sequences in the sample, 16% were seen once. The time point here: sample taken at primary tumor resection. Whole RNA, isolated from tumor, nontumor lung or frozen PBMC, was sequenced without prior sorting. The source material was PBMCs, sampled at surgery. These receptors were taken from a male donor with early-stage non-small cell lung cancer.

This clonotype is judged medium-sized. The genes are TRBV5-1 and TRBJ2-5; no reliable D call. CDR1 and CDR2 (germline): SGHRS, YFSETQ. The CDR3 contains 14 residues. The V gene lost 1 base and the J gene lost 2 bases, with 9 bases spanning the gap. The CDR3 DNA follows: TGCGCCAGCAGCTTGTTGGGCAGTCAAGAGACCCAGTACTTC. It codes for CASSLLGSQETQYF.

The chain combines TRBV12-3 or TRBV12-4 with TRBJ2-1; 7 positions match TRBD1. This CDR3 region has 14 residues. Trimming cost V 7 bases and J 5 bases; bases outside gene matches: 8. The CDR3 loop is CASTLGQVDNEQFF. In DNA form, the CDR3 reads TGTGCCAGCACCCTCGGACAGGTGGACAATGAGCAGTTCTTC.

By sample fraction, this clonotype is medium-sized. The chain links TRBV10-2 to TRBJ2-3; perhaps TRBD1 as D (5 bases). The CDR3 has 17 residues. The germline V gene has CDR1 WSHSY and CDR2 SAAADI. The ends were cut back, 0 bases at V and 0 bases at J, with 13 bases in the middle. CDR3: CASSESYRRASTDTQYF. CDR3 sequence (DNA): TGCGCCAGCAGTGAGTCGTACAGGCGAGCTAGCACAGATACGCAGTATTTT.

This clonotype is labeled medium-sized. An end of the junction differs from the germline gene, which may be a read error. The V gene is TRBV7-7, the J gene TRBJ2-3; 9 nucleotides line up with TRBD2. CDR3 size: 15 residues. Germline values: CDR1 SSHAT, CDR2 FNYEAQ (reference sequence). The CDR3 DNA reads TGTGCTAGCAGCTTACTGGTAGCGGGGGTAGATACGCAGTATTTT. It specifies CASSLLVAGVDTQYF.

The chain uses TRBV30 and TRBJ1-1, with D unclear. Germline CDR1 and CDR2: GTSNPN and SVGIG (reference sequence). This CDR3 is 13 amino acids long. V was cut by 0 bases and J by 3 bases, with 8 bases left in between. Here the CDR3 DNA reads TGTGCCTGGAGTGTTTTGAAGGACACTGAAGCTTTCTTT. Amino acids: CAWSVLKDTEAFF.

By share, this clonotype ranks as medium-sized. This chain uses TRBV5-8 with TRBJ1-1; no definite D call. This CDR3 is 13 amino acids long. Trimming removed 5 bases at V and 0 bases at J, with 8 bases between. Per germline, CDR1 SGHTS and CDR2 YDEGEE. The CDR3 DNA follows: TGTGCCAGCAGTCAAACAGTGAACACTGAAGCTTTCTTT. The encoded protein is CASSQTVNTEAFF.

By its share, this clonotype is medium-sized. The V gene is TRBV29-1, the J gene TRBJ1-5; no firm D call. Germline V gene data show CDR1 as SQVTM and CDR2 as ANQGSEA. With 4 bases removed from V and 5 bases from J, the gap between germline ends came to 12 bases. The CDR3 spans 13 residues. CDR3 in amino acids: CSVGGPADQPQHF. DNA of the CDR3: TGCAGCGTTGGAGGGCCAGCCGATCAGCCCCAGCATTTT. The variable domain in full, completed from reference TRBV29-1 and TRBJ1-5, reads SAVISQKPSRDICQRGTSLTIQCQVDSQVTMMFWYRQQPGQSLTLIATANQGSEATYESGFVIDKFPISRPNLTFSTLTVSNMSPEDSSIYLCSVGGPADQPQHFGDGTRLSIL.

This rearrangement joins TRBV20-1 to TRBJ2-7, with 7 bases matching TRBD2. Germline V lookup: CDR1 DFQATT, CDR2 SNEGSKA (reference sequence). V was pared by 3 bases and J by 6 bases, with 5 bases of the junction left unmatched. CDR3 size: 12 residues. CDR3 region: CSARGGPGEQYF. Here the CDR3 DNA reads TGCAGTGCTAGGGGAGGGCCGGGCGAGCAGTACTTC.

This clonotype appeared a few times. The chain couples TRBV7-9 to TRBJ2-7; TRBD2 matches 8 bases. Germline V gives CDR1 SEHNR, CDR2 FQNEAQ (reference sequence). V lost 5 bases and J lost 8; bases outside the gene matches: 5. There are 12 residues in the CDR3. CDR3 coding DNA: TGTGCCAGCAGCCCTCCTAGCGGGCAGCAGTACTTC. Translation: CASSPPSGQQYF.

This clonotype ranks as medium-sized. The chain combines TRBV6-2 or TRBV6-3 with TRBJ1-1; a weak D match, TRBD1 (6 bases). The CDR3 has 17 amino acids. The V end lost 9 bases, the J end lost 0 bases, and 23 bases lay between the germline ends. Per the germline V gene, CDR1 is MNHEY and CDR2 is SVGEGT. The CDR3 region is CASQNPGHDIMNTEAFF. For the CDR3, the DNA is TGTGCCAGTCAGAACCCGGGACACGATATCATGAACACTGAAGCTTTCTTT.

This clonotype was seen more than once but under ten times. The rearrangement links TRBV3-1 to TRBJ2-5; 13 bases are shared with TRBD2. Trimming cost V 4 bases and J 5 bases; bases outside gene matches: 4. The CDR3 extends over 15 amino acids. Germline V gene lookup returns CDR1 LGHDT and CDR2 YNNKEL (reference sequence). CDR3 sequence reads: CASSPRLAGGETQYF. CDR3 nucleotide sequence: TGTGCCAGCAGCCCCCGACTAGCGGGGGGCGAGACCCAGTACTTC.

In its sample, this clonotype is medium-sized. The V call is TRBV6-6, the J call TRBJ1-4; 7 bases line up with TRBD1. CDR3 size: 14 residues. V lost 6 bases, J lost 7 bases, and 8 bases stayed unmatched. CDR1 MNHNY and CDR2 SVGAGI come from the germline V gene (reference sequence). CDR3 amino acids: CASSRQGEAEKLFF. The CDR3 bases are TGTGCCAGCAGCCGCCAGGGGGAGGCTGAAAAACTGTTTTTT.

This clonotype counts as medium-sized. This chain links TRBV7-9 with TRBJ2-4, with 9 bases fitting TRBD1. Germline V gene lookup returns CDR1 SEHNR and CDR2 FQNEAQ (reference sequence). Germline trimming cut 5 bases from V and 6 bases from J; bases unmatched to any gene: 11. The CDR3 length is 16 residues. The CDR3 nucleotides are TGTGCCAGCAGCCCCGATACAGGGGGCCTTGGAAACATTCAGTACTTC. Residues: CASSPDTGGLGNIQYF.

By its share, this clonotype is medium-sized. The rearrangement uses TRBV11-2 and TRBJ2-4; D possibly corresponds to TRBD2 (5 bases). Germline CDR1 SGHAT, CDR2 FQNNGV. V was shortened by 5 bases and J by 11 bases, with 19 bases between the two germline ends. The CDR3 loop spans 14 amino acids. The CDR3 sequence is CASSPLVRRPFQYF. CDR3 in DNA: TGTGCCAGCAGCCCCTTGGTCAGGAGGCCCTTTCAGTACTTC. Looking up the rest from reference TRBV11-2 and TRBJ2-4 gives the full variable domain: EAGVAQSPRYKIIEKRQSVAFWCNPISGHATLYWYQQILGQGPKLLIQFQNNGVVDDSQLPKDRFSAERLKGVDSTLKIQPAKLEDSAVYLCASSPLVRRPFQYFGAGTRLSVL.

This clonotype is categorized as medium-sized. The chain employs TRBV29-1 and TRBJ1-2; 10 nucleotides match TRBD1. The germline V gene encodes CDR1 SQVTM and CDR2 ANQGSEA. The CDR3 extends over 14 amino acids. J gave up 6 bases and V 3 bases, and 7 bases lay outside the gene matches. The CDR3 coding sequence is TGCAGCGTTGACCCAGACAGGGGGCCCGATGGCTACACCTTC. Encoded protein: CSVDPDRGPDGYTF.

In this sample, this clonotype is medium-sized (0.01 to 0.1%). The chain is built from TRBV18 and TRBJ2-1, with D perhaps TRBD1 (6 bases). The germline CDR1 and CDR2 sequences are KGHSH and LQKENI. The CDR3 spans 16 residues. Trimming shortened V by 0 bases and J by 8 bases, and 17 bases separated the two germline ends. CDR3 sequence (DNA): TGTGCCAGCTCACCACCCATTGGGGGCCTGAGGGATGAGCAGTTCTTC. Protein product: CASSPPIGGLRDEQFF.

This clonotype occurred many times. The V call is TRBV5-6, the J call TRBJ2-7, with 9 bases lining up with TRBD1. This CDR3 region has 14 residues. CDR1 SGHDT and CDR2 YYEEEE come from the germline V gene. Trimming removed 6 bases from V and 5 bases from J; junction bases left unmatched: 9. The CDR3 reads CASTTGTGNNEQYF. The CDR3 bases are TGTGCCAGCACCACCGGGACAGGGAATAACGAGCAGTACTTC.

Sample share makes this clonotype medium-sized. This sequence joins TRBV7-9 and TRBJ2-3; 12 bases match TRBD2. The germline V gene encodes CDR1 SEHNR and CDR2 FQNEAQ (reference sequence). The CDR3 runs to 17 residues. V shed 3 bases and J 4 bases; nucleotides not matched to a gene: 8. The CDR3 nucleotides read TGTGCCAGCAGCTTGGAAATACTAGCGGGGGGATCAGATACGCAGTATTTT. It is translated as CASSLEILAGGSDTQYF.